The 18 T cell receptor beta chains reported below all come from one sample, sequenced in a study of blood T cells in healthy people across ages. A second roughly 6 to 11 cycle PCR used barcoded and J-beta primers. From the 5' RACE reads, TCRdb called clonotypes with MiXCR, one entry per CDR3 protein. The sample carries about 1.6 million distinct CDR3 sequences, around 36% recorded once. Input material: blood. These receptors all stem from a woman aged 30 to 39 in good health.

In its sample, this clonotype was seen once. The chain's CDR3 is CAARGAGNYNEQFF. The CDR3 DNA reads as TGTGCCGCAAGAGGGGCGGGAAACTACAATGAGCAGTTCTTC. The chain joins TRBV6-2 or TRBV6-3 to TRBJ2-1, with D possibly being TRBD2 (6 bases). V was trimmed by 11 bases and J by 3 bases, leaving 17 bases between them. This CDR3 is built from 14 residues. The germline V gene encodes CDR1 MNHEY and CDR2 SVGEGT.

This chain uses TRBV5-1 with TRBJ1-1, with D perhaps TRBD1 (5 bases). Germline V CDR1 and CDR2: SGHRS, YFSETQ. The CDR3 has 14 residues. V dropped 4 bases and J dropped 1 base, with 11 bases sitting between them. Written as DNA, the CDR3 is TGCGCCAGCAGCGTGGGACCGACGAACACTGAAGCTTTCTTT. Its protein product is CASSVGPTNTEAFF.

There are a few counts of this clonotype. The chain uses TRBV20-1 and TRBJ2-5; the D gene could be TRBD1 or TRBD2 (5 bases each). From germline, CDR1 is DFQATT and CDR2 SNEGSKA (reference sequence). Trimming shortened V by 6 bases and J by 5 bases, and 22 bases separated the two germline ends. The CDR3 is 15 amino acids. The CDR3 nucleotides are TGCAGTGCCACCGCCCTTGAGGGGAAGGGGGAGACCCAGTACTTC. Translation gives CSATALEGKGETQYF.

There are a few counts of this clonotype. The chain employs TRBV12-3 or TRBV12-4 and TRBJ1-1, with no clear D. V shed 6 bases and J shed 5 bases, with 16 bases lying between them. This CDR3 is 14 amino acids long. The CDR3 spells CASSVGSSETEAFF. In nucleotides, the CDR3 is TGTGCCAGCAGCGTAGGTAGCAGTGAGACTGAAGCTTTCTTT.

A single count supports this clonotype. The chain is built from TRBV20-1 and TRBJ2-1; D might be TRBD1 (8 bases). Trimming pared 5 bases from V and 9 bases from J, leaving 20 bases between. Germline CDR1 reads DFQATT; CDR2 reads SNEGSKA (reference sequence). The CDR3 is 14 residues long. This chain's CDR3 is CSAPKSGGGSEQFF. CDR3 nucleotides: TGCAGTGCTCCTAAGTCAGGGGGCGGGAGTGAGCAGTTCTTC.

The rearrangement uses TRBV14 and TRBJ2-2; 8 positions agree with TRBD1. J lost 3 bases, V lost 2 bases, and 11 bases had no gene match. Germline values: CDR1 SGHDN, CDR2 FVKESK. The CDR3 runs to 18 residues. The CDR3 nucleotides are TGTGCCAGCAGCCAACCGGTTATCGGGACAGGATACACCGGGGAGCTGTTTTTT. Its protein is CASSQPVIGTGYTGELFF.

The rearrangement uses TRBV6-2 or TRBV6-3 and TRBJ2-6; 7 nucleotides align to TRBD2. The CDR3 spans 17 residues. V lost 10 bases, J lost 0 bases, and 12 bases stayed unmatched. Germline CDR1 MNHEY, CDR2 SVGEGT. The CDR3 nucleotides read TGTGCCACCCTGGGGGGGAAACCATACTCTGGGGCCAACGTCCTGACTTTC. It specifies CATLGGKPYSGANVLTF.

The chain carries TRBV7-6 and TRBJ1-2; D possibly corresponds to TRBD1 (6 bases). Germline CDR1 and CDR2: SGHVS and FNYEAQ. The CDR3 sequence is 14 residues long. V was pared by 5 bases and J by 6 bases, with 16 bases between. The DNA of the CDR3 is TGTGCCAGCAGCCGCGGCGGGGGCGCCGATGGCTACACCTTC. The encoded protein is CASSRGGGADGYTF.

This clonotype was observed a handful of times. The V call is TRBV21-1, the J call TRBJ2-7; TRBD1, the table's D call, lacks a check against the DNA. TRBV21-1 is a pseudogene locus. This CDR3 has 20 amino acids. The CDR3, as DNA: TGTGCCAGCAGCAACTGTAAGGACAGGGGGCTCATTAAATCCCACGACGAGCAGTACTTC. Translating gives CASSNCKDRGLIKSHDEQYF.

This chain joins TRBV27 and TRBJ1-2; possible D gene TRBD1, 6 bases. This CDR3 comprises 12 residues. The V gene lost 8 bases and the J gene lost 5 bases, with 12 bases spanning the gap. Germline assignment: CDR1 MNHEY and CDR2 SMNVEV (reference sequence). DNA for the CDR3: TGTGCCAGCGGTAACGGACAGTATGGCTACACCTTC. As protein: CASGNGQYGYTF.

This clonotype was detected once. In nucleotides, the CDR3 is TGTGCCAGCAGTGAACCGGCTGGGCGGGAAGCTTTCTTT. Its translation: CASSEPAGREAFF. The J gene is TRBJ1-1, the V gene TRBV6-1; D gene uncertain. The CDR3 runs to 13 residues. Germline CDR1 is MNHNS and CDR2 is SASEGT. V was pared by 2 bases and J by 8 bases, with 12 bases between.

This clonotype was picked up a small number of times. The chain is built from TRBV25-1 and TRBJ2-7; TRBD1 or TRBD2 may be the D gene (6 bases each). Trimming pared 6 bases from V and 0 bases from J, leaving 21 bases between. There are 17 residues in the CDR3. Germline V gives CDR1 MGHDK, CDR2 SYGVNS. In nucleotides, the CDR3 is TGTGCCAGCAGAGGGGTTAGAGGGGGGCAGAACTCCTACGAGCAGTACTTC. Encoded protein: CASRGVRGGQNSYEQYF.

This clonotype was recorded a few times. The CDR3 DNA is TGCAGCGCCGACTTCGGACAGGGCACTGAAGCTTTCTTT. This gives the protein CSADFGQGTEAFF. The chain carries TRBV29-1 and TRBJ1-1; TRBD1 agrees at 8 bases. V shed 7 bases, J shed 4 bases, and the junction held 8 bases outside the gene matches. The CDR3 contains 13 residues. Germline V CDR1 and CDR2: SQVTM, ANQGSEA.

In DNA, the CDR3 is TGTGCCAGCAGCAAAGAGGGAGGACAGTCTGGCCGGAACTATGGCTACACCTTC. Translating it yields CASSKEGGQSGRNYGYTF. V is TRBV21-1 and J is TRBJ1-2; the table's D call, TRBD1, has no DNA check behind it. TRBV21-1 is a listed pseudogene. The CDR3 consists of 18 residues.

This clonotype has more than one count but fewer than ten. The V and J genes are TRBV4-1 and TRBJ1-3, with 7 positions matching TRBD1. The CDR3 is 16 amino acids. The germline V gene encodes CDR1 MGHRA and CDR2 YSYEKL. The ends lost 0 bases at V and 3 bases at J; junction bases unmatched: 5. The CDR3 DNA reads as TGCGCCAGCAGCCAAGAGGGACAGCAACTTGGAAACACCATATATTTT. Translated, it gives CASSQEGQQLGNTIYF.

Remarks on this clonotype: One end of the junction does not line up with germline, which may come from a read error. The chain carries TRBV20-1 and TRBJ2-1, with D possibly matching TRBD1 (5 bases). Germline V gene data show CDR1 as DFQATT and CDR2 as SNEGSKA (reference sequence). The CDR3 sequence is 15 residues long. The CDR3 reads CSALRGASSYNEQFF. The DNA of the CDR3 is TGTAGTGCCTTAAGGGGCGCAAGCTCCTACAATGAGCAGTTCTTC.

On this clonotype: It may be a read error: a sequence one base away is much more abundant. The genes are TRBV6-2 or TRBV6-3 and TRBJ2-3, with 8 bases fitting TRBD1. Germline V gene data show CDR1 as MNHEY and CDR2 as SVGEGT. This CDR3 region has 16 residues. The CDR3 here is CVSSQGTGGLADTQYF. The CDR3 bases are TGTGTCAGCAGTCAGGGGACAGGCGGGCTAGCAGATACGCAGTATTTT.

The table lists this clonotype with a few counts. The chain recombines TRBV6-2 or TRBV6-3 with TRBJ1-2; D perhaps matches TRBD1 (6 bases). Germline loops: CDR1 MNHEY, CDR2 SVGEGT. CDR3 length: 14 amino acids. V was pared by 6 bases and J by 12 bases, with 23 bases between. CDR3 region: CASSHRGAGGGHTF. For the CDR3, the DNA is TGTGCCAGCAGCCACCGGGGTGCGGGGGGCGGCCACACCTTC.